Listed here is a single T cell receptor (beta chain). What it binds is unknown. Using immunoSEQ multiplex PCR, the repertoire was profiled, and TCRdb retains in-frame clones only, with some absent. The table lists tens of thousands of clones, approximately 71% of them singletons. The data originate from a study of PD-1 blockade in classical Hodgkin lymphoma. At the level of the study: Every 2 weeks, patients had 3 mg/kg nivolumab intravenously.

The germline V gene encodes CDR1 SGHVS and CDR2 FQNEAQ. V lost 4 bases to trimming and J lost 3 bases, with 10 bases between them. The CDR3 has 13 amino acids. Brentuximab vedotin exposure varied, and every patient relapsed after autologous stem cell transplantation. Study outcomes and limitations: For complete responders, baseline diversity was comparable to that of newly diagnosed patients. Newly diagnosed patients reportedly had lower baseline TCR diversity than healthy donors.

The V gene is TRBV7-8, the J gene TRBJ2-7; possibly TRBD2 for D (5 bases). The input for sequencing was peripheral blood mononuclear cells (PBMCs), taken at baseline. This clonotype originated in a human donor with classical Hodgkin lymphoma. The CDR3 spells CASSSERHYEQYF. The CDR3 DNA is TGTGCCAGCAGCTCCGAGCGGCACTACGAGCAGTACTTC.